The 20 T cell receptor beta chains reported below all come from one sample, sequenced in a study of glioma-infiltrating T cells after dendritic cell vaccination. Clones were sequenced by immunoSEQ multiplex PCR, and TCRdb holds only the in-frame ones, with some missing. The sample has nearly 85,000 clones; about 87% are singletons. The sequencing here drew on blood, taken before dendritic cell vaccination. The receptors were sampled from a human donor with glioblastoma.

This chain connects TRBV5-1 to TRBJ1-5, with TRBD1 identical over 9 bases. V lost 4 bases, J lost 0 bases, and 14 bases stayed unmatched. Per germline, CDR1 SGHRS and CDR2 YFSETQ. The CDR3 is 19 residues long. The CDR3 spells CASSAGWDRVDFSNQPQHF. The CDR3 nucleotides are TGCGCCAGCAGCGCCGGTTGGGACAGGGTTGATTTTAGCAATCAGCCCCAGCATTTT.

The CDR3 DNA reads as TGTGCCAGCTCACCGACCGGGACAGGGGGAGGTGGCAATCAGCCCCAGCATTTT. Translating gives CASSPTGTGGGGNQPQHF. The chain has TRBV18 and TRBJ1-5; 11 positions agree with TRBD1. The CDR3 covers 18 residues. In germline, CDR1 is KGHSH, CDR2 LQKENI. With V trimmed by 3 bases and J by 2 bases, 9 bases remained unmatched.

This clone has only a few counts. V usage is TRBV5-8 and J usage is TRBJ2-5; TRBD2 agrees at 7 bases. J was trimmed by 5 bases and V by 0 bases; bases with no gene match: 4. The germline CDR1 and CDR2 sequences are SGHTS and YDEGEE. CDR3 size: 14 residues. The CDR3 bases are TGTGCCAGCAGCTTGGGGGAGGGAATCGAGACCCAGTACTTC. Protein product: CASSLGEGIETQYF.

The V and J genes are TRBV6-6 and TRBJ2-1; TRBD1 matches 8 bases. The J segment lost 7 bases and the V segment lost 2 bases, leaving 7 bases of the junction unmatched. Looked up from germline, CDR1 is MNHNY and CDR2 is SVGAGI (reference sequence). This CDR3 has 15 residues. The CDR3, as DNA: TGTGCCAGCAGTTACGGACAGGGTATCGGGAATGAGCAGTTCTTC. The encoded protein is CASSYGQGIGNEQFF.

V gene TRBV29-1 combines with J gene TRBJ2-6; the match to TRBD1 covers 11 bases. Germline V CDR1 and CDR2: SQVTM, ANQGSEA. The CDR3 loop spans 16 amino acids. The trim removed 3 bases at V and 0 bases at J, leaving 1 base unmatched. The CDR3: CSVEGQGVSGANVLTF. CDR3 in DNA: TGCAGCGTTGAGGGACAGGGGGTCTCTGGGGCCAACGTCCTGACTTTC.

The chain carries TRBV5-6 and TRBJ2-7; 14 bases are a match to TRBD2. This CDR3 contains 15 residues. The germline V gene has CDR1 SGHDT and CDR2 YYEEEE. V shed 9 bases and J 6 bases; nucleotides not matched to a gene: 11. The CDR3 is CATLRTGLAGGEQYF. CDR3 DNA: TGTGCCACCCTCAGAACAGGACTAGCGGGAGGCGAGCAGTACTTC.

The CDR3 bases are TGCGCCAGCAGCTCCCAGGTGGGGGGCACTGAAGCTTTCTTT. Protein sequence: CASSSQVGGTEAFF. The chain couples TRBV5-1 to TRBJ1-1; possibly TRBD1 for D (5 bases). The length of the CDR3 is 14 residues. Trimming removed 3 bases from V and 4 bases from J, with 13 bases in between. Germline values: CDR1 SGHRS, CDR2 YFSETQ.

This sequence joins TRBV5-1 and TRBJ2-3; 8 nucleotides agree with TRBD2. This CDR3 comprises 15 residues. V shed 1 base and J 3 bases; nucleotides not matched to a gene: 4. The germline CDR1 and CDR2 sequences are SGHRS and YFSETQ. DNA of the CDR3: TGCGCCAGCAGCTTGTCGGGAGGGCCAACAGATACGCAGTATTTT. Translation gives CASSLSGGPTDTQYF.

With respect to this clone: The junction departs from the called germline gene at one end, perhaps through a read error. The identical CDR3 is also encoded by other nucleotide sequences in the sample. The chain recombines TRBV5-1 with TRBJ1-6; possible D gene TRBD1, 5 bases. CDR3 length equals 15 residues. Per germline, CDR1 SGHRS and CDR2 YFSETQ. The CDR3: CASSLSAGYNSPLHF. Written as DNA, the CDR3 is TGCGCCAGCAGCTTGAGTGCAGGGTATAATTCCCCCCTCCACTTT. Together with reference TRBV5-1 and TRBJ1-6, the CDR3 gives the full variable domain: KAGVTQTPRYLIKTRGQQVTLSCSPISGHRSVSWYQQTPGQGLQFLFEYFSETQRNKGNFPGRFSGRQFSNSRSEMNVSTLELGDSALYLCASSLSAGYNSPLHFGNGTRLTVT.

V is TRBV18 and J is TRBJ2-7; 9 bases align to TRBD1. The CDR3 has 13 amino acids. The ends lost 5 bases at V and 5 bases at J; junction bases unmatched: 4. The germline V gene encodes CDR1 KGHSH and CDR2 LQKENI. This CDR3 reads CASSSQGADEQYF. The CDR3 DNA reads TGTGCCAGCTCATCACAGGGGGCTGACGAGCAGTACTTC.

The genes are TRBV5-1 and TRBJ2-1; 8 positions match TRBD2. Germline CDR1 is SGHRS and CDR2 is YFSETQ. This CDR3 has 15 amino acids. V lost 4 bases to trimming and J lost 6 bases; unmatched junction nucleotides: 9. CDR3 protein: CASSLWAGGRNEQFF. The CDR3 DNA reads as TGCGCCAGCAGCCTATGGGCGGGAGGTCGCAATGAGCAGTTCTTC.

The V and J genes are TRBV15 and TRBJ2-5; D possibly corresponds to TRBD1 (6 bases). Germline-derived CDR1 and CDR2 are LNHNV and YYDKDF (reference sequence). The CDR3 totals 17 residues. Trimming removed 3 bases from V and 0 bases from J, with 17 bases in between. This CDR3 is CATSSASGTLYQETQYF. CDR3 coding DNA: TGTGCCACCAGCAGTGCATCCGGGACATTGTACCAAGAGACCCAGTACTTC.

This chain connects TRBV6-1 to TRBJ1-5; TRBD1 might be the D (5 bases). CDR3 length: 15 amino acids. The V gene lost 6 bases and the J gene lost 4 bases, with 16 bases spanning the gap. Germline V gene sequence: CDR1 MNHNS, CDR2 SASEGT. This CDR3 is CASRGGELRNQPQHF. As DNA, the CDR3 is TGTGCCAGCAGGGGAGGGGAATTGAGGAATCAGCCCCAGCATTTT.

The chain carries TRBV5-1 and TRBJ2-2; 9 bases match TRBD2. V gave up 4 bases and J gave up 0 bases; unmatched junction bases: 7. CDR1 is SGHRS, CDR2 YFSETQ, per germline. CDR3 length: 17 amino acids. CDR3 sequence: CASSPRTSASNTGELFF. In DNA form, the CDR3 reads TGCGCCAGCAGCCCCAGGACTAGCGCATCGAACACCGGGGAGCTGTTTTTT.

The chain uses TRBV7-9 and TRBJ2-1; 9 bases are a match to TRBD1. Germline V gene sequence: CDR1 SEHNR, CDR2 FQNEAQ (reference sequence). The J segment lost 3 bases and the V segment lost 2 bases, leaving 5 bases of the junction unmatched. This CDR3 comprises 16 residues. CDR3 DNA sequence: TGTGCCAGCAGCTTAACTTGGACAGGGGACTACAATGAGCAGTTCTTC. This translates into CASSLTWTGDYNEQFF.

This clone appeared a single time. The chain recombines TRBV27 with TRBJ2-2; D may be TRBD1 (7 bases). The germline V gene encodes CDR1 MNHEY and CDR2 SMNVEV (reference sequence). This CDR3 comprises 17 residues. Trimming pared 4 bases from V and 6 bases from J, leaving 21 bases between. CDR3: CASSSLMGQGGAGELFF. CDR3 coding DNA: TGTGCCAGCAGTTCCCTAATGGGGCAGGGGGGAGCCGGGGAGCTGTTTTTT.

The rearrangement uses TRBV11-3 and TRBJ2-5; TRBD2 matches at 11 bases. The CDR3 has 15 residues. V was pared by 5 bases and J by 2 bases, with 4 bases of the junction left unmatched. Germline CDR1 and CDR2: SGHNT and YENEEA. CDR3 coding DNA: TGTGCCAGCAGCGCCGGGACTAGCGGTCAAGAGACCCAGTACTTC. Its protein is CASSAGTSGQETQYF.

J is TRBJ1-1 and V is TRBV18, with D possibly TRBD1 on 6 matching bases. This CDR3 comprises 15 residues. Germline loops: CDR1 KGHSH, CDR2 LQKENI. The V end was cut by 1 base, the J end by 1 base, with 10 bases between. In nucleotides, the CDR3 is TGTGCCAGCTCACCACAGGGGGAACGGAACACTGAAGCTTTCTTT. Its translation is CASSPQGERNTEAFF.

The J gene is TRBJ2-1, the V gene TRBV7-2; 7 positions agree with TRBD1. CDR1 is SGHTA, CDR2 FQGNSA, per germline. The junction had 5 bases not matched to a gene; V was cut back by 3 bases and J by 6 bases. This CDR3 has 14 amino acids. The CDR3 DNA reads TGTGCCAGCAGCTTGCGTCCAGGGGGCAATGAGCAGTTCTTC. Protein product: CASSLRPGGNEQFF. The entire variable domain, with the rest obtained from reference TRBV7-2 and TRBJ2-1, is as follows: GAGVSQSPSNKVTEKGKDVELRCDPISGHTALYWYRQSLGQGLEFLIYFQGNSAPDKSGLPSDRFSAERTGGSVSTLTIQRTQQEDSAVYLCASSLRPGGNEQFFGPGTRLTVL.

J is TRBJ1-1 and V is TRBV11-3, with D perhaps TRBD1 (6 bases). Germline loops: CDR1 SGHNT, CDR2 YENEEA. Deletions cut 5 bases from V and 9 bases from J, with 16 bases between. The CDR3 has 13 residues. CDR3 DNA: TGTGCCAGCAGCGCAACGTCGGACAGTCAAGCTTTCTTT. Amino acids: CASSATSDSQAFF.